The text below deals with one T cell receptor beta chain. The germline CDR1 and CDR2 sequences are SGHRS and YFSETQ. Trimming removed 1 base at V and 3 bases at J, with 11 bases between. This CDR3 spans 15 amino acids. Source study methods: Amplified reference gene primers provided the basis for estimating nucleated cell counts. Here immunoSEQ multiplex PCR was the method, and the copy in TCRdb shows in-frame clones only, minus some. The V and J calls and clone size were taken over from that table, and D and trimming were inferred from the DNA. The sample consists of under 100,000 clones, 89% of them appearing once. The data originate from a study of blood T cell repertoires in COVID-19. Study at large: Acute-phase and convalescent COVID-19 samples originated in the United States, Italy and Spain. PBMCs, B-cell-depleted T cells, or T cells were the source of the cDNA or gDNA that made up the material.

The genes are TRBV5-1 and TRBJ1-5; D is possibly TRBD1 (5 bases). The sequencing input was peripheral blood. The clonotype was recovered from a woman between 65 and 79 years old with acute or convalescent COVID-19. CDR3 amino acids: CASSLNGAHNQPQHF. Written as DNA, the CDR3 is TGCGCCAGCAGCTTGAATGGGGCCCACAATCAGCCCCAGCATTTT.